This T cell receptor (beta chain) was sequenced for a study of blood T cell repertoires in COVID-19. TCRdb's copy holds only in-frame clones and misses some; the assay was immunoSEQ multiplex PCR. This repertoire shows 25,000 to 30,000 clones, about 80% found once; its top ten account for about 40%. Germline lookup yields CDR1 SNHLY and CDR2 FYNNEI. V was clipped by 4 bases and J by 4 bases; unmatched bases: 4. This CDR3 is built from 14 residues. This sequence was found in a man in his 70s with acute or convalescent COVID-19. This chain connects TRBV2 to TRBJ2-7; 10 nucleotides match TRBD1. The sequencing sample was made of peripheral blood. Here the CDR3 DNA reads TGTGCCAGCAGTGGGACAGGGGGGCGATACGAGCAGTACTTC. Protein product: CASSGTGGRYEQYF.